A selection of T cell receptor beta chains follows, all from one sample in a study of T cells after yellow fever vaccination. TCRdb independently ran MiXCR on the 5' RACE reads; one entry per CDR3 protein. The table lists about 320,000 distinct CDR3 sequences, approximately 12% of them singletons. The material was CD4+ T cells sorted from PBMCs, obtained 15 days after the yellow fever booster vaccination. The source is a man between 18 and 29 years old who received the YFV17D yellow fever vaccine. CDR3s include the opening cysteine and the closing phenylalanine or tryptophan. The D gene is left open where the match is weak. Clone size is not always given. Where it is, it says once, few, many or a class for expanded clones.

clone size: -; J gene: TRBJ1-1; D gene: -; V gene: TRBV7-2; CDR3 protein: CASSSPDTEAFF; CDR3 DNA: TGTGCCAGCAGCTCCCCGGACACTGAAGCTTTCTTT
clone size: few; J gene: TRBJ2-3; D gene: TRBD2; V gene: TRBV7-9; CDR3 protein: CASSAGLAPDTQYF; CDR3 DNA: TGTGCCAGCAGCGCTGGACTAGCACCAGATACGCAGTATTTT
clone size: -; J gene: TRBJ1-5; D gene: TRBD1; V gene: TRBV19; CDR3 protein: CASSRGGDRGSNQPQHF; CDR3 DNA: TGTGCCAGTAGTAGGGGCGGCGACAGGGGAAGCAATCAGCCCCAGCATTTT
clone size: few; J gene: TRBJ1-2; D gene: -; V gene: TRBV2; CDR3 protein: CASSRTAASYGYTF; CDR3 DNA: TGTGCCAGCAGCCGGACAGCGGCTAGCTATGGCTACACCTTC
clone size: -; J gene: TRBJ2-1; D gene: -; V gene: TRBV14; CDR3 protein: CASSQDRVFGKNEQFF; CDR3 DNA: TGTGCCAGCAGCCAAGATCGGGTATTCGGTAAGAATGAGCAGTTCTTC
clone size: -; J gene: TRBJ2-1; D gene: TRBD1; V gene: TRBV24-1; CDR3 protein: CATSDSRSGQGYEQFF; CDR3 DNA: TGTGCCACCAGTGATTCTCGATCGGGACAGGGCTATGAGCAGTTCTTC
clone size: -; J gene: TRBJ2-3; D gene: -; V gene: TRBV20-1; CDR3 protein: CSASWRTDTQYF; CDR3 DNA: TGCAGTGCTAGCTGGCGCACAGATACGCAGTATTTT
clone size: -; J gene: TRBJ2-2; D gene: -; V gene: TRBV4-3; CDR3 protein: CASSPLPRDAGELFF; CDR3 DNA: TGCGCCAGCAGCCCGCTCCCCAGGGATGCCGGGGAGCTGTTTTTT
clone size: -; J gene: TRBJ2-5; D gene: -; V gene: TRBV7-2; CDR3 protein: CASRTVETQYF; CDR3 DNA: TGTGCCAGCAGGACCGTGGAGACCCAGTACTTC
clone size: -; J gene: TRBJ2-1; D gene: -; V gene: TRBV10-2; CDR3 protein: CASSGGGARNEQFF; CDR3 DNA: TGCGCCAGCAGTGGAGGGGGGGCCCGAAATGAGCAGTTCTTC
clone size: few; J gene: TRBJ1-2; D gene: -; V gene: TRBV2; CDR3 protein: CASSEGGDYGYTF; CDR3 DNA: TGTGCCAGCAGTGAGGGCGGTGACTATGGCTACACCTTC
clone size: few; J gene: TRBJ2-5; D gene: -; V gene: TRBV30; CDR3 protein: CAWSVGGEETQYF; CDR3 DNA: TGTGCCTGGAGTGTTGGCGGAGAAGAGACCCAGTACTTC
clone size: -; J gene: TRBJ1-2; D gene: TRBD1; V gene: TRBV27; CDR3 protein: CASSTGDNYGYTF; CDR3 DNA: TGTGCCAGCTCGACAGGGGATAACTATGGCTACACCTTC
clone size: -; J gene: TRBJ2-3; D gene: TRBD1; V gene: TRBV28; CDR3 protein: CASSSGQDTDTQYF; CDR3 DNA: TGTGCCAGCAGCTCGGGACAGGACACAGATACGCAGTATTTT
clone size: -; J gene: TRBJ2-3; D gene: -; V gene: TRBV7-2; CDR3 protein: CASSSPQGPRTQYF; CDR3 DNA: TGTGCCAGCAGCTCCCCGCAAGGCCCCCGTACGCAGTATTTT
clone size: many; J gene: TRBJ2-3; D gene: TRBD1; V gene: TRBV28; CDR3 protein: CASSRRDRVPDTQYF; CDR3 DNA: TGTGCCAGCAGCCGACGGGACAGGGTACCAGATACGCAGTATTTT
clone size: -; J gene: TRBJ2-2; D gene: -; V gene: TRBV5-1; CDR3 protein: CASSLDAVKDTGELFF; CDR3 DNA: TGCGCCAGCAGCTTGGATGCGGTGAAGGACACCGGGGAGCTGTTTTTT
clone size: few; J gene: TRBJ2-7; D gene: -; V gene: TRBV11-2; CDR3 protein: CASSQVWRGSYEQYF; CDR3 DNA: TGTGCCAGCAGCCAGGTTTGGCGGGGTTCCTACGAGCAGTACTTC
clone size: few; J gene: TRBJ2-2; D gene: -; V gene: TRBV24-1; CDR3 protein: CATSGLQISSAGELFF; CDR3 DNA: TGTGCCACCAGTGGCCTACAGATCTCCTCGGCCGGGGAGCTGTTTTTT
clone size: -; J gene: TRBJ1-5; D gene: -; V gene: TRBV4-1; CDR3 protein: CASSPLLTNQPQHF; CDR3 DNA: TGCGCCAGCAGCCCCCTATTGACCAATCAGCCCCAGCATTTT
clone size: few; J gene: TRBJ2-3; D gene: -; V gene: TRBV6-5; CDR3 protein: CASRRDTSTDTQYF; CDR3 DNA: TGTGCCAGCAGACGGGATACTAGCACAGATACGCAGTATTTT
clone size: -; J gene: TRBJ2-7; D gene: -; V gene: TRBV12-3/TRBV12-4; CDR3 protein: CASSDGGGMIHEQYF; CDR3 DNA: TGTGCCAGCAGCGACGGCGGGGGCATGATCCACGAGCAGTACTTC
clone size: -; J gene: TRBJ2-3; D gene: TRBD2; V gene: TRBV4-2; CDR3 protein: CASSPGGGTTDTQYF; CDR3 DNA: TGTGCCAGCAGCCCGGGGGGGGGGACCACAGATACGCAGTATTTT
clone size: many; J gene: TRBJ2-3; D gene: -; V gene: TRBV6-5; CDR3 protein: CASSSPDTQYF; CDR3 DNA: TGTGCCAGCAGTTCGCCAGATACGCAGTATTTT
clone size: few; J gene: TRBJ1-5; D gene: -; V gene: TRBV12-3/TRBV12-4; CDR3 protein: CASSLAAGQPQHF; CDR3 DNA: TGTGCCAGCAGCCTAGCTGCGGGCCAGCCCCAGCATTTT
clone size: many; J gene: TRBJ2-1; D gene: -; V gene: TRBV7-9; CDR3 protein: CASSLLGGLPRREQFF; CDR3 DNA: TGTGCCAGCAGCCTCTTAGGGGGACTCCCCCGCCGGGAGCAGTTCTTC
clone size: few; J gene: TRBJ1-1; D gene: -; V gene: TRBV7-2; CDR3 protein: CASSARLNTEAFF; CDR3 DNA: TGTGCCAGCAGCGCGAGGTTGAACACTGAAGCTTTCTTT
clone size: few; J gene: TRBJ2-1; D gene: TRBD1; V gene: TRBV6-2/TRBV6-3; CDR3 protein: CASSSIQGSEQFF; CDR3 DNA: TGTGCCAGCAGTTCGATACAGGGGAGTGAGCAGTTCTTC
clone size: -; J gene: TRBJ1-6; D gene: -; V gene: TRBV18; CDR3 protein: CASSQDRNAYNSPLHF; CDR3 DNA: TGTGCCAGCTCACAGGACAGAAACGCCTATAATTCACCCCTCCACTTT
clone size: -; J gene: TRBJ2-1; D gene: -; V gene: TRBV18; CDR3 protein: CASSPGTSLLYFEQFF; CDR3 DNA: TGTGCCAGCTCACCAGGGACGAGCCTACTTTACTTTGAGCAGTTCTTC
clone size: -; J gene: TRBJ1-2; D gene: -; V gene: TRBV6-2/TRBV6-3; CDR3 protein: CASTPRAPRGYTF; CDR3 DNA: TGTGCCAGCACCCCCCGGGCTCCTCGCGGCTACACCTTC
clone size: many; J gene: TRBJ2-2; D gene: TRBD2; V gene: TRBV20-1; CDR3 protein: CSVTGTRSTGELFF; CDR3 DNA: TGCAGTGTAACCGGGACTAGGTCCACCGGGGAGCTGTTTTTT
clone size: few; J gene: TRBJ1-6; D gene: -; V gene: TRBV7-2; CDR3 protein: CASSLEGSNSPLHF; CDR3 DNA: TGTGCCAGCAGCTTAGAGGGGAGTAATTCACCCCTCCACTTT
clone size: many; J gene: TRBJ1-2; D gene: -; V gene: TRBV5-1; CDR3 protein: CASSLQGDGYTF; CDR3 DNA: TGCGCCAGCAGCTTACAGGGTGATGGCTACACCTTC
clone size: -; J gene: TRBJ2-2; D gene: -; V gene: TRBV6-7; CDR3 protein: CASSYSLTSCTGELFF; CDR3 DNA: TGTGCCAGCAGTTACTCTTTGACTAGTTGTACCGGGGAGCTGTTTTTT
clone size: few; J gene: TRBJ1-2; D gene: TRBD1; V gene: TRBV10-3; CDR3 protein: CAIRGTDNYGYTF; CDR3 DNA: TGTGCCATCAGGGGGACAGATAACTATGGCTACACCTTC
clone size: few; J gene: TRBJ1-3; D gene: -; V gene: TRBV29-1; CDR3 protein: CSVDDGRSGNTIYF; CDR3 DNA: TGCAGCGTTGACGACGGTCGCTCTGGAAACACCATATATTTT
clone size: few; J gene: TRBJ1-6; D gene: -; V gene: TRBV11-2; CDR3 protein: CASSQYSSYNSPLHF; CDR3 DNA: TGTGCCAGCAGCCAATATAGCTCCTATAATTCACCCCTCCACTTT
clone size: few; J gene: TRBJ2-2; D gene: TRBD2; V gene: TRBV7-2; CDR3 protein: CASSRAGEAGELFF; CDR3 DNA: TGTGCCAGCAGTAGAGCGGGGGAGGCCGGGGAGCTGTTTTTT
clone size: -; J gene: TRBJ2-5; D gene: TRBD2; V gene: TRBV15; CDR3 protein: CATSRDPPGTSGGGETQYF; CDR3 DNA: TGTGCCACCAGCAGAGATCCGCCCGGGACTAGCGGGGGGGGGGAGACCCAGTACTTC
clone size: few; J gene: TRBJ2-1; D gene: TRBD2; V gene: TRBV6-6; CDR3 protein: CASSRNRGGLNEQFF; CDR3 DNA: TGTGCCAGCAGCCGTAACCGCGGGGGGCTCAATGAGCAGTTCTTC
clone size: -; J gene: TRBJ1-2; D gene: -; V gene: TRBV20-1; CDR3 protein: CSARDPGSYGYTF; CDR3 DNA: TGCAGTGCTAGAGATCCAGGGAGCTATGGCTACACCTTC
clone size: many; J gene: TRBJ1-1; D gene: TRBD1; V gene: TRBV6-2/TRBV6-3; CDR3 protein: CASSYSSFGQGKFEAFF; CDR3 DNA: TGTGCCAGCAGTTACTCGTCTTTCGGACAGGGGAAATTTGAAGCTTTCTTT
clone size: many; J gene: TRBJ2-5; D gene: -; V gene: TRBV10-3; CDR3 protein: CAVGSSDQETQYF; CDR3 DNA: TGTGCCGTGGGTTCTAGCGACCAAGAGACCCAGTACTTC
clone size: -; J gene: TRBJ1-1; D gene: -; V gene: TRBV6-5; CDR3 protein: CASSYWRCEEAFF; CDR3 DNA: TGTGCCAGCAGTTATTGGAGATGCGAAGAAGCTTTCTTT
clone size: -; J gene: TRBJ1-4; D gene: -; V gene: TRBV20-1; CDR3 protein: CSARDRGGTNEKLFF; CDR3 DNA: TGCAGTGCTAGAGATCGGGGGGGCACTAATGAAAAACTGTTTTTT
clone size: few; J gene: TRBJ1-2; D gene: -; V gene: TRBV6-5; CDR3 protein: CASSPRRVLANYGYTF; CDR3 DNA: TGTGCCAGCAGTCCACGGCGGGTCCTGGCTAACTATGGCTACACCTTC
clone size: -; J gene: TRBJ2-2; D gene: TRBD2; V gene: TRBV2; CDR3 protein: CASSRPSGGTGELFF; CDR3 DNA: TGTGCCAGTTCCCGTCCTAGCGGGGGGACCGGGGAGCTGTTTTTT
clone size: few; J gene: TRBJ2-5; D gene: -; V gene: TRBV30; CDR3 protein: CAWTDQETQYF; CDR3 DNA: TGTGCCTGGACAGACCAAGAGACCCAGTACTTC
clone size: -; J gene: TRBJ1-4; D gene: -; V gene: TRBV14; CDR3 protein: CASSLTDRSEPPF; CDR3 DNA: TGTGCCAGCAGCCTAACCGACAGGTCGGAGCCCCCTTTT
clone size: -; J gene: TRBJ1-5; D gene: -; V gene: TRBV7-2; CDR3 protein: CASSFLDSANQPQHF; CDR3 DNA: TGTGCCAGCAGCTTCCTGGACAGCGCCAATCAGCCCCAGCATTTT
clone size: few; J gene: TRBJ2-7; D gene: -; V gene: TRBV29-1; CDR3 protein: CSVRGKDNSYEQYF; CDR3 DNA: TGCAGCGTCCGGGGAAAGGACAACTCCTACGAGCAGTACTTC
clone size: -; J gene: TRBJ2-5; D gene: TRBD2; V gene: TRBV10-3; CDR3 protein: CAISGSSGGVQETQYF; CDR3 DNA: TGTGCCATCAGTGGGTCCAGCGGGGGGGTCCAAGAGACCCAGTACTTC
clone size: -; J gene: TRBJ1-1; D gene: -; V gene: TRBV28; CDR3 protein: CASTGRGSRMNTEAFF; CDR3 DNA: TGTGCCAGCACGGGCCGGGGGTCTAGGATGAACACTGAAGCTTTCTTT
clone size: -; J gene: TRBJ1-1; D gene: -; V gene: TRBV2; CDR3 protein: CASSARVPLNTEAFF; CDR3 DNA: TGTGCCAGCAGTGCCAGGGTTCCCTTAAACACTGAAGCTTTCTTT